This TCR beta chain is from a study of blood T cell repertoires in COVID-19. About the research overall: Collection of acute and convalescent COVID-19 samples took place in the United States, Italy and Spain. T cells, B-cell-depleted T cells, or PBMCs provided the cDNA or gDNA that served as material.

Original processing notes: Nucleated cell counts were estimated from reference gene primer amplification. The assay was immunoSEQ multiplex PCR, and TCRdb's table has in-frame clones only and misses some. V and J calls and clone size are copied from that table; D and trimming were computed from the DNA. Of 150,000 to 200,000 clones listed, about 86% are singletons. With 0 bases clipped from V and 5 bases from J, the junction kept 3 bases outside the gene matches. The CDR3 spans 14 residues. CDR1 and CDR2 from the germline V gene are SGHTA and FQGNSA. The Seattle patients, enrolled during active infection, were followed longitudinally.

This sequence joins TRBV7-2 and TRBJ2-5, with 7 nucleotides matching TRBD2. The sequence was obtained from a woman in her sixties or seventies with COVID-19, enrolled during active disease. The sequencing input was peripheral blood. Here the CDR3 DNA reads TGTGCCAGCAGCTTAGCGAGGGGAGGGGAGACCCAGTACTTC. Protein sequence: CASSLARGGETQYF.